This record looks at one T cell receptor beta chain sequence and its context. Germline CDR1 reads WNHNN; CDR2 reads SYGVQD (reference sequence). The ends were cut back, 7 bases at V and 5 bases at J, with 14 bases in the middle. The CDR3 length is 13 residues. Method: immunoSEQ multiplex PCR; TCRdb's copy keeps in-frame clones and lacks some. The sample consists of 250,000 to 300,000 clones, approximately 83% of them appearing once. The sample is drawn from a study of blood T cell repertoires in COVID-19. This TCR came from a woman in her 70s with acute or convalescent COVID-19. Source material: peripheral blood. The rearrangement links TRBV10-1 to TRBJ1-2, with D maybe TRBD1 (6 bases). The CDR3 is CASIRTDRYGYTF. The CDR3 DNA is TGCGCCAGCATTCGGACAGACCGATATGGCTACACCTTC.